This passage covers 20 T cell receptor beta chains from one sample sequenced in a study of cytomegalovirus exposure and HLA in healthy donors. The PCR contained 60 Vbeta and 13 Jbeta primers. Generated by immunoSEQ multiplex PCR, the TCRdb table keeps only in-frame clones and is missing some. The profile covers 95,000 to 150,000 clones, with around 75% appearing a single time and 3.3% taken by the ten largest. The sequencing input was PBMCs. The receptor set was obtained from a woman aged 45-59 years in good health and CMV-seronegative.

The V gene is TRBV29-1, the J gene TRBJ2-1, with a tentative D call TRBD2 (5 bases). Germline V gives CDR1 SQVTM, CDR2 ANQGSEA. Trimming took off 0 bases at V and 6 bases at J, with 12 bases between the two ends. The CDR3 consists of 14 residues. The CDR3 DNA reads TGCAGCGTTGAAGATCCCCTAGCAGGCAATGAGCAGTTCTTC. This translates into CSVEDPLAGNEQFF.

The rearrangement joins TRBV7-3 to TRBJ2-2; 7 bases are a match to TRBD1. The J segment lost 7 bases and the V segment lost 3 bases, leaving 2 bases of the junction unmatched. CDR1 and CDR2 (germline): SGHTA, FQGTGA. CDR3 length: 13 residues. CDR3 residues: CASSFDRVGELFF. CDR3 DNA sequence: TGTGCCAGCAGCTTCGACAGGGTCGGGGAGCTGTTTTTT.

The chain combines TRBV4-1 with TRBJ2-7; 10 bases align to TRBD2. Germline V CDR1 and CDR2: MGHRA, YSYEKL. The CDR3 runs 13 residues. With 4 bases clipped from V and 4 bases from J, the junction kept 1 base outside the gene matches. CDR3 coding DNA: TGCGCCAGCAGCCCAGCGGGAGGGTACGAGCAGTACTTC. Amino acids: CASSPAGGYEQYF.

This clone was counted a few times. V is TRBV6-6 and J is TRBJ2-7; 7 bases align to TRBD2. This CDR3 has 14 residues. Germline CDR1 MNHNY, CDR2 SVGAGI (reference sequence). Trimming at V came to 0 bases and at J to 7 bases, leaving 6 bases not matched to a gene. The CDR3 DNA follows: TGTGCCAGCAGTTACTCCCGACGGACTAGTGAGCAGTACTTC. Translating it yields CASSYSRRTSEQYF.

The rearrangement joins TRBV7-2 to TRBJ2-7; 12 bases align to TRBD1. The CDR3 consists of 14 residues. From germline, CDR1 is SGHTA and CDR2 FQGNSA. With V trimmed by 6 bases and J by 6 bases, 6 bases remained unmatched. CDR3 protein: CASRLGQGAGEQYF. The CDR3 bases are TGTGCCAGCAGACTGGGACAGGGGGCTGGCGAGCAGTACTTC.

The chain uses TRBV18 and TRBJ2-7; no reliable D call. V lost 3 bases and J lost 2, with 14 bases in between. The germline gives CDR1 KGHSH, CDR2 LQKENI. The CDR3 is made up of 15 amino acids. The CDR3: CASSPTPQRPYEQYF. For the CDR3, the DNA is TGTGCCAGCTCACCGACCCCTCAGCGACCCTACGAGCAGTACTTC.

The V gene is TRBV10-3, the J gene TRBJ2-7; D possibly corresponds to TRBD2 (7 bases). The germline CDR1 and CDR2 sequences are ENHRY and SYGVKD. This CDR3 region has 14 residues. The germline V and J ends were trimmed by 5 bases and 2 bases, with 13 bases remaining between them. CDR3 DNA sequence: TGTGCCATCAGTTCAGCGGGGACACCCTACGAGCAGTACTTC. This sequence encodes CAISSAGTPYEQYF.

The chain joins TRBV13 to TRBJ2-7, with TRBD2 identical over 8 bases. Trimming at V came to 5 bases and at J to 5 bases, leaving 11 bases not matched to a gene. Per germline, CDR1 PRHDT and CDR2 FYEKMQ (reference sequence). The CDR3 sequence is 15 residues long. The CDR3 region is CASSRATGTSHEQYF. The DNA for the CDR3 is TGTGCCAGCAGCCGCGCAACCGGGACTAGTCACGAGCAGTACTTC.

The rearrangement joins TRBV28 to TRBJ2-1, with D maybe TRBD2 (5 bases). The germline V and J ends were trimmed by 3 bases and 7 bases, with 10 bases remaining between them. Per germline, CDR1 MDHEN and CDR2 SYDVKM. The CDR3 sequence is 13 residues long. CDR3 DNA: TGTGCCAGCAGTTTGGGCACTAGGAATGAGCAGTTCTTC. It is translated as CASSLGTRNEQFF.

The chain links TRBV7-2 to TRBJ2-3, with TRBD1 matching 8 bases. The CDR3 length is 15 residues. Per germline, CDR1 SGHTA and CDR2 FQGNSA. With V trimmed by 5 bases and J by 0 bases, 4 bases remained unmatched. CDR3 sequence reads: CASSRQGASTDTQYF. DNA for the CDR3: TGTGCCAGCAGCCGTCAGGGGGCGAGCACAGATACGCAGTATTTT.

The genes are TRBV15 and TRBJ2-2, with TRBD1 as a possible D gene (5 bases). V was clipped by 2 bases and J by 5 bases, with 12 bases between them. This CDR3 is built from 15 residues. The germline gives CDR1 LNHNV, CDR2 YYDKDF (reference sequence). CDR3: CATSRLLQVTGELFF. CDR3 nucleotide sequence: TGTGCCACCAGCAGACTTTTACAGGTGACCGGGGAGCTGTTTTTT. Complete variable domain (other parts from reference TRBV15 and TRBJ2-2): DAMVIQNPRYQVTQFGKPVTLSCSQTLNHNVMYWYQQKSSQAPKLLFHYYDKDFNNEADTPDNFQSRRPNTSFCFLDIRSPGLGDTAMYLCATSRLLQVTGELFFGEGSRLTVL.

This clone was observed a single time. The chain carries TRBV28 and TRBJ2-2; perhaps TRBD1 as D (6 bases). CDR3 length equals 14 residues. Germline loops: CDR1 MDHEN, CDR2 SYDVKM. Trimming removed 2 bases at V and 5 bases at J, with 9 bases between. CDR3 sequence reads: CASSLAGETGELFF. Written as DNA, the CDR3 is TGTGCCAGCAGTTTAGCAGGGGAAACCGGGGAGCTGTTTTTT.

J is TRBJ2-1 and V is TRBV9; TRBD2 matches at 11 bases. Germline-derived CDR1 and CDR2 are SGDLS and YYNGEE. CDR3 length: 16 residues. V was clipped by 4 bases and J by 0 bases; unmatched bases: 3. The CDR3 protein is CASSPGTSGSYNEQFF. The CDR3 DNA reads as TGTGCCAGCAGCCCCGGGACTAGCGGCTCCTACAATGAGCAGTTCTTC.

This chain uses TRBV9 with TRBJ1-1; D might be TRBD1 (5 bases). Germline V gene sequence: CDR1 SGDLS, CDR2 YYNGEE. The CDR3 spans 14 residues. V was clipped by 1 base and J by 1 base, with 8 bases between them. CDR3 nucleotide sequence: TGTGCCAGCAGCGTATCCGGACAGAACACTGAAGCTTTCTTT. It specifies CASSVSGQNTEAFF.

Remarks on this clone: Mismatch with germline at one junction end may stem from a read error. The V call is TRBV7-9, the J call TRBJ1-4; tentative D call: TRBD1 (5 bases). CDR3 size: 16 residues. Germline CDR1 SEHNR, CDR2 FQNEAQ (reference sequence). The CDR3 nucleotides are TGTTCCAGCAGCTTAGCCCTGACAGCAACTAATGAAAAACTGTTTTTT. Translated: CSSSLALTATNEKLFF.

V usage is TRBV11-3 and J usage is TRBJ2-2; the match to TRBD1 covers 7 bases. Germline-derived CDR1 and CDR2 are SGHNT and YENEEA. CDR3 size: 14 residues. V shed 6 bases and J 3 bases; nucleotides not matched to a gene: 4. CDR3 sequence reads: CASSPGGDTGELFF. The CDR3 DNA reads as TGTGCCAGCAGTCCAGGGGGAGACACCGGGGAGCTGTTTTTT.

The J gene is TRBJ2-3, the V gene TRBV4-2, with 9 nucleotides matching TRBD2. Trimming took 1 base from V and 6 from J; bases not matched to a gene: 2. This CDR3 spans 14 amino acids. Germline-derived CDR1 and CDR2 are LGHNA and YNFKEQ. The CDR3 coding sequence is TGTGCCAGCAGCCAAGTAGCGGGAGAGGATACGCAGTATTTT. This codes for CASSQVAGEDTQYF.

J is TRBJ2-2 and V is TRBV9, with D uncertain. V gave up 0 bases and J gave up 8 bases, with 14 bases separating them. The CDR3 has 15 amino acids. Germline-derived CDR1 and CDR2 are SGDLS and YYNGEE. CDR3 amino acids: CASSVDLDPIGELFF. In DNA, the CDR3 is TGTGCCAGCAGCGTAGATCTAGACCCTATTGGGGAGCTGTTTTTT.

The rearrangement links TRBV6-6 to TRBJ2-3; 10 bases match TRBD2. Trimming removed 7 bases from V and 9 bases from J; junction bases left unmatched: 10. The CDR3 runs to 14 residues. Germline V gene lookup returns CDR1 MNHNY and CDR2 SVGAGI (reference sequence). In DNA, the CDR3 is TGTGCCAGCAAACCGACTAGCGGGTCCGGGACGCAGTATTTT. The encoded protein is CASKPTSGSGTQYF.

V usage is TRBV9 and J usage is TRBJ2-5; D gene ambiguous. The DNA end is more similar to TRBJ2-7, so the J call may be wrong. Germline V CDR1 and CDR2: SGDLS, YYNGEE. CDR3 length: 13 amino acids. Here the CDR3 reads CASSVRTDYEQYF. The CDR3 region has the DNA TGTGCCAGCAGCGTTAGAACAGACTACGAGCAGTACTTC.